Presented here are 24 T cell receptor beta chains from one specimen sequenced in a study of CD8+CD57+ T cells in acquired aplastic anemia. Patients chosen for sequencing had shown CD8+CD57+ cell expansion by flow cytometry. Genomic DNA, the template, was used for profiling of the TCR beta VDJ and CDR3. TCRdb fed the reads into MiXCR, producing one record per CDR3 protein. The sample holds about 190,000 distinct CDR3 sequences, nearly 50% seen once. What was sequenced was sorted CD4+, CD8+, or CD8+CD57+ T cells (not recorded which) from PBMCs. The origin of the receptors is a human donor with aplastic anemia.

The chain links TRBV5-1 to TRBJ2-2; D is possibly TRBD2 (6 bases). This CDR3 comprises 15 residues. Trimming removed 4 bases at V and 5 bases at J, with 15 bases between. Germline V gene data show CDR1 as SGHRS and CDR2 as YFSETQ. CDR3 sequence: CASSTRDSHTGELFF. The DNA for the CDR3 is TGCGCCAGCAGCACCCGGGACTCCCATACCGGGGAGCTGTTTTTT.

This chain uses TRBV18 with TRBJ1-1, with D hard to call. CDR3 length: 13 amino acids. V shed 3 bases and J shed 1 base, with 6 bases lying between them. Germline V lookup: CDR1 KGHSH, CDR2 LQKENI. DNA for the CDR3: TGTGCCAGCTCACCCCGGAAGAACACTGAAGCTTTCTTT. Encoded protein: CASSPRKNTEAFF.

This clonotype was observed many times. The chain couples TRBV30 to TRBJ2-7; D is possibly TRBD1 or TRBD2 (5 bases each). The CDR3 runs to 13 residues. The V end lost 7 bases, the J end lost 2 bases, and 15 bases lay between the germline ends. Germline V lookup: CDR1 GTSNPN, CDR2 SVGIG (reference sequence). The CDR3 nucleotides are TGTGCCTTGAACCGGGACCTCACCTACGAGCAGTACTTC. Protein sequence: CALNRDLTYEQYF.

The chain combines TRBV20-1 with TRBJ1-1, with TRBD1 matching over 7 bases. Germline-derived CDR1 and CDR2 are DFQATT and SNEGSKA (reference sequence). This CDR3 contains 14 residues. The ends lost 6 bases at V and 6 bases at J; junction bases unmatched: 13. The CDR3 here is CSADRTGREPEAFF. As DNA, the CDR3 is TGCAGTGCAGACCGGACAGGAAGAGAGCCTGAAGCTTTCTTT.

This clonotype has just a few counts. The chain combines TRBV15 with TRBJ1-5; TRBD1 might be the D (6 bases). In germline, CDR1 is LNHNV, CDR2 YYDKDF (reference sequence). The V gene lost 1 base and the J gene lost 4 bases, with 17 bases spanning the gap. The CDR3 totals 17 residues. The CDR3 reads CATSRVRERGLNQPQHF. DNA for the CDR3: TGTGCCACCAGCAGAGTAAGGGAAAGGGGGTTAAATCAGCCCCAGCATTTT.

This clonotype has a count of ten or more. This chain uses TRBV5-1 with TRBJ2-6; D is possibly TRBD1 (6 bases). Per the germline V gene, CDR1 is SGHRS and CDR2 is YFSETQ. The CDR3 has 18 amino acids. Trimming pared 2 bases from V and 0 bases from J, leaving 15 bases between. The CDR3: CASSLYVQGVSGANVLTF. In nucleotides, the CDR3 is TGCGCCAGCAGCTTATATGTACAGGGCGTCTCTGGGGCCAACGTCCTGACTTTC.

This clonotype has a count of ten or more. Germline is not matched at one junction end, which may reflect a read error. The chain carries TRBV7-9 and TRBJ2-3; 9 positions agree with TRBD2. CDR1 SEHNR and CDR2 FQNEAQ come from the germline V gene (reference sequence). The CDR3 covers 15 residues. The CDR3: CASSLAGLGTDTQYF. The CDR3 nucleotides read TGTGCCAGCAGCCTAGCGGGACTTGGCACAGATACGCAGTATTTT.

This clonotype was counted only a few times. The chain carries TRBV19 and TRBJ2-6; D is unresolved. The V end lost 2 bases, the J end lost 0 bases, and 2 bases lay between the germline ends. The CDR3 has 14 amino acids. Germline CDR1 reads LNHDA; CDR2 reads SQIVND (reference sequence). The chain's CDR3 is CASSISSGANVLTF. The CDR3 DNA reads TGTGCCAGTAGTATATCCTCTGGGGCCAACGTCCTGACTTTC.

The chain joins TRBV2 to TRBJ2-7; maybe TRBD1 (6 bases). The CDR3 has 15 amino acids. Germline lookup yields CDR1 SNHLY and CDR2 FYNNEI. V lost 2 bases, J lost 1 base, and 12 bases lay in between. The CDR3 is CASSERGGESYEQYF. CDR3 DNA: TGTGCCAGCAGTGAAAGAGGGGGAGAATCCTACGAGCAGTACTTC.

This clonotype was seen many times. The chain has TRBV24-1 and TRBJ2-1, with TRBD2 matching over 7 bases. Germline lookup yields CDR1 KGHDR and CDR2 SFDVKD. The V segment lost 5 bases and the J segment 4 bases; nucleotides outside the gene matches: 1. The CDR3 totals 13 residues. The CDR3 nucleotides read TGTGCCACCAGTGCTAGCGGTTACAATGAGCAGTTCTTC. Translation gives CATSASGYNEQFF.

This clonotype came up once. The rearrangement uses TRBV6-4 and TRBJ1-2; 10 bases align to TRBD1. Germline CDR1 reads MRHNA; CDR2 reads SNTAGT. The CDR3 loop spans 15 amino acids. Unmatched junction bases numbered 8, after V lost 5 bases and J lost 5 bases. DNA of the CDR3: TGTGCCAGCAGTTTAGCTATGGGACAGGGGTATGGCTACACCTTC. Translation gives CASSLAMGQGYGYTF.

This clonotype was counted between two and nine times. The chain employs TRBV10-3 and TRBJ1-1; 7 bases are shared with TRBD1. Germline values: CDR1 ENHRY, CDR2 SYGVKD. The V gene end was trimmed by 2 bases and the J gene end by 5 bases; junction bases not matched to a gene: 5. The CDR3 totals 14 residues. CDR3 amino acids: CAISEEGAQTEAFF. In nucleotides, the CDR3 is TGTGCCATCAGTGAGGAGGGGGCCCAGACTGAAGCTTTCTTT.

In regard to this clonotype: This may be a read error: a much more frequent sequence differs by one nucleotide. The V gene is TRBV5-6, the J gene TRBJ1-5, with no clear D. The germline gives CDR1 SGHDT, CDR2 YYEEEE. V was clipped by 2 bases and J by 7 bases, with 7 bases between them. The CDR3 length is 12 residues. CDR3 in DNA: TGTGCCAGCAGCTTCCTCAGGCAGCCCCAGCATTTT. Translation: CASSFLRQPQHF.

Comments on this clonotype: One junction end disagrees with the germline gene, perhaps due to a read error. This sequence joins TRBV7-3 and TRBJ2-1, with unresolved D. Germline lookup yields CDR1 SGHTA and CDR2 FQGTGA. This CDR3 has 14 residues. The CDR3 region has the DNA TGTGCCAGCAGCTTAACCAGCAACTACAATCAGCAGTTCTTC. It translates to CASSLTSNYNQQFF.

This clonotype came up many times. V gene TRBV5-1 combines with J gene TRBJ2-7; 10 nucleotides line up with TRBD1. Germline CDR1 is SGHRS and CDR2 is YFSETQ. The J segment lost 2 bases and the V segment lost 3 bases, leaving 8 bases of the junction unmatched. The CDR3 extends over 16 amino acids. DNA of the CDR3: TGCGCCAGCAGCTATGGAGGGACAGGGGTCACCTACGAGCAGTACTTC. Protein product: CASSYGGTGVTYEQYF.

V gene TRBV30 combines with J gene TRBJ2-7, with D perhaps matching TRBD2 (5 bases). This CDR3 has 14 amino acids. Per germline, CDR1 GTSNPN and CDR2 SVGIG (reference sequence). The V and J ends lost 1 base and 7 bases respectively, with 17 bases between them. As DNA, the CDR3 is TGTGCCTGGAGTGCCCCCGGGAAAGCGTGGGAGCAGTACTTC. Protein: CAWSAPGKAWEQYF.

This clonotype came up many times. The chain joins TRBV28 to TRBJ2-3; D might be TRBD1 (6 bases). The CDR3 contains 14 residues. V lost 6 bases and J lost 2, with 12 bases in between. Germline V gene sequence: CDR1 MDHEN, CDR2 SYDVKM. The CDR3 coding sequence is TGTGCCAGCAGCCAGGGGTGGGACACAGATACGCAGTATTTT. As protein: CASSQGWDTDTQYF.

This clonotype was observed at least ten times. CDR3 protein: CAISGTHNTGELFF. In DNA, the CDR3 is TGTGCCATCAGTGGTACACATAACACCGGGGAGCTGTTTTTT. This chain connects TRBV10-3 to TRBJ2-2, with D hard to call. Trimming removed 4 bases at V and 2 bases at J, with 8 bases between. The CDR3 contains 14 residues. The V gene's germline CDR1 is ENHRY and CDR2 SYGVKD.

This clonotype came up many times. The J gene is TRBJ1-2, the V gene TRBV5-5; possible D gene TRBD1, 5 bases. The CDR3 sequence is 14 residues long. CDR1 SGHKS and CDR2 YYEKEE come from the germline V gene (reference sequence). Trimming left V 4 bases short and J 2 bases short, with 12 bases between. CDR3 DNA sequence: TGTGCCAGCAGCCCCTCGGGACGCAACTATGGCTACACCTTC. Protein sequence: CASSPSGRNYGYTF.

The CDR3: CASSSYRGMSYEQYF. The CDR3 DNA sequence: TGTGCCAGCAGCTCGTACAGGGGTATGTCCTACGAGCAGTACTTC. This chain links TRBV7-2 with TRBJ2-7; 7 positions agree with TRBD1. CDR1 and CDR2 (germline): SGHTA, FQGNSA. The CDR3 consists of 15 residues. With V trimmed by 4 bases and J by 1 base, 7 bases remained unmatched.

Note on this clonotype: A read error may be the cause here, since a much bigger clone is one base away. The chain carries TRBV12-3 or TRBV12-4 and TRBJ1-1, with D possibly being TRBD1 (6 bases). This CDR3 is built from 18 residues. V lost 6 bases and J lost 6, with 29 bases in between. The CDR3 DNA reads as TGTGCCAGCAGAGACATAACAGTTCGATGGGGGCGGAGGTCTGAAGCTTTCTTT. Protein: CASRDITVRWGRRSEAFF.

At least ten counts were recorded for this clonotype. The DNA of the CDR3 is TGTGCCAGCAGCTCCACCGCGGGGGGCGGAGAGACCCAGTACTTC. The encoded protein is CASSSTAGGGETQYF. V gene TRBV7-8 combines with J gene TRBJ2-5; 8 bases are a match to TRBD2. V lost 4 bases and J lost 4; bases outside the gene matches: 8. The germline gives CDR1 SGHVS, CDR2 FQNEAQ. The CDR3 consists of 15 residues.

This chain uses TRBV4-2 with TRBJ2-4; D may be TRBD1 or TRBD2 (5 bases each). V lost 0 bases and J lost 8, with 11 bases in between. CDR3 length equals 14 residues. Germline values: CDR1 LGHNA, CDR2 YNFKEQ. CDR3 bases: TGTGCCAGCAGCCAAGAGACCATGGGGGACATTCAGTACTTC. It encodes CASSQETMGDIQYF.

Details on this clonotype: A much larger clone lies a single base off, so this may be a read error. DNA for the CDR3: TGCGCCAGGAGTGTGGAGCGGGACAGCAATGAGCAGTTCTTC. Protein: CARSVERDSNEQFF. The V gene is TRBV10-1, the J gene TRBJ2-1, with D possibly called TRBD1 or TRBD2 (7 bases each). The CDR3 is made up of 14 amino acids. In germline, CDR1 is WNHNN, CDR2 SYGVQD (reference sequence).